This T cell receptor (beta chain) was observed in a study of CD8 T cells in ankylosing spondylitis. Note on this clonotype: Antigen unknown.

Study conclusions and caveats: Matched synovial fluid from ankylosing spondylitis patients was reported to be enriched for disease-linked clones.

CDR3 length equals 12 residues. Germline V gene data show CDR1 as GTSNPN and CDR2 as SVGIG (reference sequence). V was pared by 4 bases and J by 8 bases, with 6 bases of the junction left unmatched. TCRdb called the 5' RACE reads again in MiXCR, with one record for every CDR3 protein. The sample has about 110,000 distinct CDR3 sequences, less than 25% seen once; the top ten hold about 12%. The source material was synovial fluid, either unsorted or a sorted T cell fraction (not recorded which). V and J are TRBV30 and TRBJ1-1; the match to TRBD1 covers 8 bases. The sequence was collected from a male donor with ankylosing spondylitis. The CDR3 DNA sequence: TGTGCCTGGACCAAAGACAGGGGAGAAGCTTTCTTT. Translating it yields CAWTKDRGEAFF.